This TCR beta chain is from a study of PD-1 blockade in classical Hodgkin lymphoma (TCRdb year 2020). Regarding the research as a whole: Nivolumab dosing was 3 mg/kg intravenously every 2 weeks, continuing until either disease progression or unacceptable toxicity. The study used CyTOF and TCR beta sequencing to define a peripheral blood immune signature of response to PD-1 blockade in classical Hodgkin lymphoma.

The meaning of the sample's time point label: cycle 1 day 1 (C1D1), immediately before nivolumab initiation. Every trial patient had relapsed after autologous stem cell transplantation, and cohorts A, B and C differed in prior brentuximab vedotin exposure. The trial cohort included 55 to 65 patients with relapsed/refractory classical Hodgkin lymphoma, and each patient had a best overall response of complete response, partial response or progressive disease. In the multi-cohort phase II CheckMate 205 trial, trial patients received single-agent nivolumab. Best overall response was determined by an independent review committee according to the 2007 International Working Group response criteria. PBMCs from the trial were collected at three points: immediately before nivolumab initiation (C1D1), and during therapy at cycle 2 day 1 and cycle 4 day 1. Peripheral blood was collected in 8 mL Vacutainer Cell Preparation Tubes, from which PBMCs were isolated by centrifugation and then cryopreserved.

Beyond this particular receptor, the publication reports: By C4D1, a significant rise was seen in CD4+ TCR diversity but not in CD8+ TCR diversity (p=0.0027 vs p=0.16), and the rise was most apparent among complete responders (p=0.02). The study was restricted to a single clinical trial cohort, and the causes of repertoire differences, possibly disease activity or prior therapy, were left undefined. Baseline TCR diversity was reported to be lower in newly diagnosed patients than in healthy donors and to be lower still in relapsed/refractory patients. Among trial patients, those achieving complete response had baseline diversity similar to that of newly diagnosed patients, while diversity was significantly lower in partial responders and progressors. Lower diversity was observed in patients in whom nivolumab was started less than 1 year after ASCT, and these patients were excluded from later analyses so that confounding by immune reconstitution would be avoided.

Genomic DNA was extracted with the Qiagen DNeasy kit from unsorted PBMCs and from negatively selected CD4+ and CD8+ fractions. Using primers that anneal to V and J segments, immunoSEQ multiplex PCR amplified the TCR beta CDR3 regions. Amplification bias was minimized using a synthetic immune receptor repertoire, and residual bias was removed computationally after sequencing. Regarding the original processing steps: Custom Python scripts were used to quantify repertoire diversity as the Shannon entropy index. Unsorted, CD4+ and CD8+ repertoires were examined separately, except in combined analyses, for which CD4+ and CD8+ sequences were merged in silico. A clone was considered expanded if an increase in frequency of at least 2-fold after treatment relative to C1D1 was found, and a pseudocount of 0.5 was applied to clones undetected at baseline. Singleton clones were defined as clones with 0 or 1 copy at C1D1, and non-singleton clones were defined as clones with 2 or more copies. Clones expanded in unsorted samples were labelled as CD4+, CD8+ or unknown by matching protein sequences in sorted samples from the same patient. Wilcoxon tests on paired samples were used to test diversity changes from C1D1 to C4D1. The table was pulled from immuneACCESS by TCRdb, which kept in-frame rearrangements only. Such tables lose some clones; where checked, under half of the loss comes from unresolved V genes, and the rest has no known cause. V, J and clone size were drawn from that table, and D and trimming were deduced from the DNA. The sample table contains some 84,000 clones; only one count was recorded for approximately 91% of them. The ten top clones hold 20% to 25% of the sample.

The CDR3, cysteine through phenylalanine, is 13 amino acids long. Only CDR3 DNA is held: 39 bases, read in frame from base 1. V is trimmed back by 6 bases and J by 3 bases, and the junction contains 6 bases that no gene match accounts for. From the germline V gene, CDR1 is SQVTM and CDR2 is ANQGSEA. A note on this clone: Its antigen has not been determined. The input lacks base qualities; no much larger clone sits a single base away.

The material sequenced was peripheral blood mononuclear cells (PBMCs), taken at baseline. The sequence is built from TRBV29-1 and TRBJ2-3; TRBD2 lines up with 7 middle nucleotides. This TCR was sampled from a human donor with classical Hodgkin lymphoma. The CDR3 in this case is CSVKAGPTDTQYF. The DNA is TGCAGCGTAAAAGCGGGACCGACAGATACGCAGTATTTT.